A single sample is the source of the 13 T cell receptor beta chains below, sequenced in a study of blood T cell repertoires in COVID-19. Method: immunoSEQ multiplex PCR; TCRdb's copy keeps in-frame clones and lacks some. The sample records around 190,000 clones, roughly 90% being singletons. The source material was peripheral blood. Receptors originate from a man in his sixties or seventies with active or convalescent COVID-19.

As for this clone: Relative to the germline gene, one junction end is altered; a read error may explain this. This sequence joins TRBV12-3 or TRBV12-4 and TRBJ1-2; D is undetermined. The CDR3 runs 11 residues. CDR3 nucleotides: TGCTCGACCCAGGTCTACTATGGCTACACCTTC. Its translation: CSTQVYYGYTF.

The rearrangement uses TRBV28 and TRBJ2-1, with D perhaps TRBD1 (5 bases). This CDR3 has 11 residues. Per the germline V gene, CDR1 is MDHEN and CDR2 is SYDVKM. V lost 5 bases to trimming and J lost 10 bases, with 9 bases between them. This CDR3 reads CASSPGWEQFF. In nucleotides, the CDR3 is TGTGCCAGCAGTCCAGGGTGGGAGCAGTTCTTC.

This rearrangement joins TRBV9 to TRBJ2-1, with 8 nucleotides matching TRBD2. The ends lost 2 bases at V and 4 bases at J; junction bases unmatched: 2. CDR1 is SGDLS and CDR2 is YYNGEE in the germline V gene. The CDR3 is 14 amino acids. In nucleotides, the CDR3 is TGTGCCAGCAGCGTTGGGACTAGGTACAATGAGCAGTTCTTC. It translates to CASSVGTRYNEQFF.

The chain couples TRBV9 to TRBJ2-1; 9 nucleotides line up with TRBD1. The length of the CDR3 is 16 residues. Losses at the gene ends were 0 bases for V and 6 bases for J; bases not matched to a gene: 7. Per germline, CDR1 SGDLS and CDR2 YYNGEE. CDR3 in DNA: TGTGCCAGCAGCGTAGGGGGCGGGACAGGGATCAATGAGCAGTTCTTC. Translating gives CASSVGGGTGINEQFF.

V and J are TRBV7-2 and TRBJ2-5, with 13 bases that match TRBD2. The CDR3 sequence is 15 residues long. Unmatched junction bases numbered 5, after V lost 5 bases and J lost 5 bases. Germline CDR1 reads SGHTA; CDR2 reads FQGNSA. DNA for the CDR3: TGTGCCAGCAGCAAGACTAGCGGGGGGACGGAGACCCAGTACTTC. Translating it yields CASSKTSGGTETQYF.

The chain has TRBV6-2 or TRBV6-3 and TRBJ1-5, with D perhaps TRBD1 (6 bases). The germline V gene has CDR1 MNHEY and CDR2 SVGEGT. Trimming shortened V by 0 bases and J by 1 base, and 10 bases separated the two germline ends. The CDR3 is 16 residues long. The CDR3 here is CASSYSARGSNQPQHF. The DNA of the CDR3 is TGTGCCAGCAGTTACTCGGCAAGGGGGAGCAATCAGCCCCAGCATTTT.

The V gene is TRBV10-3, the J gene TRBJ1-5; TRBD1 agrees at 8 bases. Germline CDR1 and CDR2: ENHRY and SYGVKD. V shed 6 bases, J shed 2 bases, and the junction held 6 bases outside the gene matches. The CDR3 has 15 residues. CDR3 loop: CAISPGGAGNQPQHF. In DNA, the CDR3 is TGTGCCATCAGCCCAGGGGGCGCGGGCAATCAGCCCCAGCATTTT.

The rearrangement uses TRBV2 and TRBJ1-5; tentatively, D is TRBD1 (5 bases). The CDR3 is 14 residues long. The V gene's germline CDR1 is SNHLY and CDR2 FYNNEI. V was shortened by 1 base and J by 11 bases, with 15 bases between the two germline ends. This CDR3 reads CASSEGQGFRTQHF. The DNA of the CDR3 is TGTGCCAGCAGTGAAGGGCAGGGCTTCAGGACCCAGCATTTT.

The V gene is TRBV5-4, the J gene TRBJ1-4; 8 bases line up with TRBD1. The CDR3 is 15 residues long. Per the germline V gene, CDR1 is SGHNT and CDR2 is YYREEE (reference sequence). J gave up 7 bases and V 3 bases, and 8 bases lay outside the gene matches. The CDR3 DNA reads TGTGCCAGCAGCTCAGGACAGGGCTACGGTGAAAAACTGTTTTTT. Translated, it gives CASSSGQGYGEKLFF.

The chain employs TRBV12-5 and TRBJ1-1; no firm D call. Trimming left V 6 bases short and J 0 bases short, with 17 bases between. Germline V lookup: CDR1 LGHNT, CDR2 FRNRAP. The CDR3 spans 16 residues. CDR3: CASGHRGFMMNTEAFF. The CDR3 DNA reads TGTGCTAGTGGACATAGAGGGTTCATGATGAACACTGAAGCTTTCTTT.

The V and J genes are TRBV18 and TRBJ2-3; D is unresolved. The CDR3 spans 15 residues. V lost 0 bases, J lost 5 bases, and 12 bases lay in between. The germline gives CDR1 KGHSH, CDR2 LQKENI. CDR3 sequence reads: CASSPPQPGGDTQYF. CDR3 bases: TGTGCCAGCTCACCACCGCAGCCTGGCGGAGATACGCAGTATTTT.

This chain links TRBV6-5 with TRBJ1-1; a possible D gene is TRBD1 (5 bases). There are 16 residues in the CDR3. Germline CDR1 MNHEY, CDR2 SVGAGI. Trimming pared 0 bases from V and 2 bases from J, leaving 13 bases between. CDR3 sequence reads: CASSYSNMGLNTEAFF. DNA for the CDR3: TGTGCCAGCAGTTACTCGAACATGGGGCTCAACACTGAAGCTTTCTTT.

This chain connects TRBV7-8 to TRBJ2-2, with 8 bases fitting TRBD1. Germline lookup yields CDR1 SGHVS and CDR2 FQNEAQ. V shed 6 bases, J shed 8 bases, and the junction held 11 bases outside the gene matches. The CDR3 spans 15 residues. The CDR3: CASRESQGARGELFF. The CDR3 DNA reads TGTGCCAGCAGGGAAAGCCAGGGGGCGAGGGGGGAGCTGTTTTTT.